A selection of T cell receptor beta chains follows, all from one sample in a study of T-cell memory formation after mild COVID-19. TCRdb processed the 5' RACE reads anew with MiXCR; each CDR3 protein has one entry. The table has around 400,000 distinct CDR3 sequences, 20% to 25% seen once; the top ten hold 8.5% to 10%. Sequenced: PBMCs or a T cell subset sorted from them (not recorded which). Receptor source: an adult woman who had mild COVID-19 (a few samples of this study predate the infection). Cell type and time point are not known. The CDR3 runs from the conserved cysteine through the conserved F or W. The order of the fields is V gene, clone size, D gene, J gene, CDR3 protein, CDR3 DNA. A D gene is named only where the DNA matches it firmly. The listing skips clone size in some rows; elsewhere it reads once, few, many or a size class.

TRBV3-1	-	TRBD2	TRBJ2-1	CASSQWTSGGGNEQFF	TGTGCCAGCAGCCAATGGACTAGCGGGGGGGGAAATGAGCAGTTCTTC
TRBV7-2	few	-	TRBJ2-5	CASSSNRKETQYF	TGTGCCAGCAGCTCCAACAGAAAAGAGACCCAGTACTTC
TRBV7-8	few	-	TRBJ2-1	CASNLDGLYGRNEQFF	TGTGCCAGCAACCTAGACGGACTCTATGGGAGGAATGAGCAGTTCTTC
TRBV20-1	-	-	TRBJ1-5	CSARGGGVAYQPQHF	TGCAGTGCTAGAGGAGGAGGGGTTGCCTATCAGCCCCAGCATTTT
TRBV20-1	-	-	TRBJ1-1	CSGPGTEAFF	TGCAGTGGCCCCGGGACTGAAGCTTTCTTT
TRBV7-9	-	-	TRBJ1-2	CASSKGLEIYGYTF	TGTGCCAGCAGCAAGGGGCTCGAGATCTATGGCTACACCTTC
TRBV5-8	few	TRBD1	TRBJ2-3	CASRQQGATTDTQYF	TGTGCCAGCAGGCAACAGGGGGCCACCACAGATACGCAGTATTTT
TRBV5-1	-	-	TRBJ2-3	CASSLDLDTQYF	TGCGCCAGCAGCTTGGATCTAGATACGCAGTATTTT
TRBV7-3	few	TRBD1	TRBJ2-5	CASSRGQVETQYF	TGTGCCAGCAGCCGGGGACAGGTTGAGACCCAGTACTTC
TRBV20-1	few	-	TRBJ1-1	CSARIGKQPTLEAFF	TGCAGTGCTAGAATCGGGAAGCAACCAACACTAGAAGCTTTCTTT
TRBV24-1	few	TRBD1	TRBJ2-2	CATSDRGTGGTGELFF	TGTGCCACCAGTGACCGGGGGACAGGGGGCACCGGGGAGCTGTTTTTT
TRBV5-1	-	-	TRBJ2-3	CASSIGDHYTDTQYF	TGCGCCAGCAGCATAGGGGACCATTACACAGATACGCAGTATTTT
TRBV10-3	-	TRBD1	TRBJ2-1	CAIRVWDRANNEQFF	TGTGCCATCAGGGTATGGGACAGGGCAAACAATGAGCAGTTCTTC
TRBV12-3/TRBV12-4	-	TRBD1	TRBJ2-3	CASSSYPGQGPPYTDTQYF	TGTGCCAGCAGTTCCTATCCGGGACAGGGACCTCCTTACACAGATACGCAGTATTTT
TRBV4-3	few	-	TRBJ2-7	CASSQDKDVSYEQYF	TGCGCCAGCAGCCAAGACAAGGATGTAAGCTACGAGCAGTACTTC
TRBV7-3	-	-	TRBJ2-2	CASSLMEAGELFF	TGTGCCAGCAGCTTAATGGAGGCGGGGGAGCTGTTTTTT
TRBV6-1	many	TRBD1	TRBJ2-1	CASRWGQYNEQFF	TGTGCCAGCAGGTGGGGACAGTACAATGAGCAGTTCTTC
TRBV4-1	-	-	TRBJ2-7	CASSPQIRYEQYF	TGCGCCAGCAGCCCGCAGATTCGATACGAGCAGTACTTC
TRBV5-1	-	-	TRBJ2-7	CASSLPTGTGEQYF	TGCGCCAGCAGCTTGCCGACGGGAACGGGCGAGCAGTACTTC
TRBV6-5	once	TRBD2	TRBJ2-5	CASSTGTSKDETQYF	TGTGCCAGCAGTACGGGGACTAGCAAGGACGAGACCCAGTACTTC
TRBV5-4	few	TRBD1	TRBJ1-2	CASRPDRPINYGYTF	TGTGCCAGCAGACCGGACAGGCCGATCAACTATGGCTACACCTTC
TRBV6-2/TRBV6-3	few	-	TRBJ2-1	CASSNPPPHNEQFF	TGTGCCAGCAGTAACCCCCCGCCTCACAATGAGCAGTTCTTC
TRBV7-2	-	TRBD2	TRBJ2-7	CASTTLVAGGYEQYF	TGTGCCAGCACCACCCTAGTTGCGGGAGGCTACGAGCAGTACTTC
TRBV29-1	once	-	TRBJ2-7	CSVEDRYEQYF	TGCAGCGTTGAAGATCGGTACGAGCAGTACTTC
TRBV7-9	-	TRBD1	TRBJ2-3	CASSLWTGGRTDTQYF	TGTGCCAGCAGCCTATGGACAGGGGGCCGTACAGATACGCAGTATTTT
TRBV20-1	few	-	TRBJ1-6	CSARFPMGSPSPLHF	TGCAGTGCTAGATTCCCAATGGGCAGCCCGTCACCCCTCCACTTT
TRBV5-4	-	TRBD2	TRBJ2-5	CASSLGLAGAFIRETQYF	TGTGCCAGCAGCTTGGGACTAGCGGGAGCCTTTATACGAGAGACCCAGTACTTC
TRBV24-1	-	TRBD1	TRBJ2-5	CATSDLRQGVETQYF	TGTGCCACCAGTGATTTGAGGCAGGGGGTAGAGACCCAGTACTTC
TRBV12-3/TRBV12-4	few	-	TRBJ1-6	CASSLAQGGNSPLHF	TGTGCCAGCAGTTTAGCGCAGGGTGGAAATTCACCCCTCCACTTT
TRBV6-5	-	-	TRBJ2-7	CASSYSQRSSYEQYF	TGTGCCAGCAGTTACTCCCAGCGGAGCTCCTACGAGCAGTACTTC
TRBV5-1	few	-	TRBJ1-2	CASKSDGSYGYTF	TGCGCCAGCAAATCGGACGGATCCTATGGCTACACCTTC
TRBV30	few	-	TRBJ2-5	CAWSPSVETQYF	TGTGCCTGGAGCCCTAGCGTCGAGACCCAGTACTTC
TRBV5-8	few	-	TRBJ2-6	CASSPGQFSGANVLTF	TGTGCCAGCAGCCCAGGACAGTTCTCTGGGGCCAACGTCCTGACTTTC
TRBV4-3	-	-	TRBJ2-7	CASSQGIGGYEQYF	TGCGCCAGCAGCCAGGGGATCGGAGGATACGAGCAGTACTTC
TRBV2	-	TRBD2	TRBJ2-7	CASRYGTSGYEQYF	TGTGCCAGCAGATATGGGACTAGCGGATACGAGCAGTACTTC
TRBV5-5	-	-	TRBJ1-1	CASNPSPLRGNTEAFF	TGTGCCAGCAACCCGTCTCCCCTTCGGGGGAACACTGAAGCTTTCTTT
TRBV29-1	few	-	TRBJ2-1	CSVLEYLGGSYNEQFF	TGCAGCGTTCTTGAATATCTGGGTGGCTCCTACAATGAGCAGTTCTTC
TRBV3-1	-	-	TRBJ1-1	CASSPLRNTEAFF	TGTGCCAGCAGCCCCCTTAGGAACACTGAAGCTTTCTTT
TRBV7-9	-	-	TRBJ2-5	CAWGEAAETQYF	TGTGCCTGGGGAGAGGCAGCAGAGACCCAGTACTTC
TRBV6-5	-	-	TRBJ2-7	CASSGTRDTYEQYF	TGTGCCAGCAGTGGAACCCGGGACACCTACGAGCAGTACTTC
TRBV12-3/TRBV12-4	few	-	TRBJ1-1	CASSLTAGPGNTEAFF	TGTGCCAGCAGTCTCACTGCAGGGCCGGGGAACACTGAAGCTTTCTTT
TRBV2	few	TRBD1	TRBJ1-5	CASKPRDRGYQPQHF	TGTGCCAGCAAACCCCGGGACAGGGGGTATCAGCCCCAGCATTTT
TRBV2	-	-	TRBJ2-7	CASTGYYEQYF	TGTGCCAGCACGGGCTACTACGAGCAGTACTTC
TRBV6-5	few	-	TRBJ1-5	CASIPNAGSNQPQHF	TGTGCCAGCATCCCCAATGCAGGCAGCAATCAGCCCCAGCATTTT
TRBV7-9	-	TRBD2	TRBJ2-1	CASSSDRTSGRFFF	TGTGCCAGCAGCTCTGACAGGACTAGCGGGAGATTTTTCTTC
TRBV4-1	-	-	TRBJ1-1	CASSQVGSGTEAFF	TGCGCCAGCAGCCAAGTTGGGTCAGGGACTGAAGCTTTCTTT
TRBV29-1	once	TRBD1	TRBJ1-1	CSVFRDRTLQLAFF	TGCAGCGTATTCCGGGACAGGACTCTACAACTGGCTTTCTTT
TRBV7-2	-	TRBD1	TRBJ1-1	CASSVTGGNTEAFF	TGTGCCAGCAGCGTGACAGGGGGCAACACTGAAGCTTTCTTT
TRBV7-9	-	-	TRBJ2-1	CASSPDGPNNEQFF	TGTGCCAGCAGTCCCGACGGTCCTAACAATGAGCAGTTCTTC
TRBV20-1	-	-	TRBJ2-1	CSALSSPGLTYNEQFF	TGCAGTGCTCTAAGTTCACCAGGGCTTACCTACAATGAGCAGTTCTTC
TRBV5-5	-	-	TRBJ1-1	CASSLDMGTEAFF	TGTGCCAGCAGCTTGGATATGGGAACTGAAGCTTTCTTT
TRBV20-1	few	TRBD2	TRBJ2-4	CSARDVIAGPKNIQYF	TGCAGTGCTAGAGATGTAATAGCGGGACCCAAAAACATTCAGTACTTC
TRBV28	-	-	TRBJ2-7	CASSPTGLATGEQYF	TGTGCCAGCAGTCCAACGGGTCTAGCGACGGGCGAGCAGTACTTC
TRBV7-8	-	-	TRBJ2-4	CASEGGRESIQYF	TGTGCCAGTGAGGGGGGCAGGGAGAGCATTCAGTACTTC
TRBV7-8	many	TRBD1	TRBJ2-7	CASSLNRGYEQYF	TGTGCCAGCAGTCTTAACAGGGGCTACGAGCAGTACTTC